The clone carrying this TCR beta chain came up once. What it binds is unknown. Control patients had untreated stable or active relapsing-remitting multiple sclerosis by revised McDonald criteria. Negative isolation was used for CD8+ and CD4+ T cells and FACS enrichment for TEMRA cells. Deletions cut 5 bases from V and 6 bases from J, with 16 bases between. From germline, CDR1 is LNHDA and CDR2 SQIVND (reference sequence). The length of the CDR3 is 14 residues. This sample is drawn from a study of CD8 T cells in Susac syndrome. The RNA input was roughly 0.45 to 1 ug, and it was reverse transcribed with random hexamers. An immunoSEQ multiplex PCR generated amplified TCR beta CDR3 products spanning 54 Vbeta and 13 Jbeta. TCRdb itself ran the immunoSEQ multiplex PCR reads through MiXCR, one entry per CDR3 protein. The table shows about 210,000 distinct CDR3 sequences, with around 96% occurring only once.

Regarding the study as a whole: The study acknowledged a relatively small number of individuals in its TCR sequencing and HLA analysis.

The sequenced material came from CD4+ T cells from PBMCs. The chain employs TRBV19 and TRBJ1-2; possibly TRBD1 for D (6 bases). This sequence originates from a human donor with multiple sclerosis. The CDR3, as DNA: TGTGCCAGTAGTGGGTTCGGGGGCGGGCATGGCTACACCTTC. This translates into CASSGFGGGHGYTF.